These 20 T cell receptor beta chains share one sample of origin, sequenced in a study of CD8+ T cells in alopecia areata. Documented treatment: oral pan-JAK inhibitor, 5-10 mg twice daily. cDNA reverse transcribed from extracted RNA served as the sequencing template. Here immunoSEQ multiplex PCR was the method, and the copy in TCRdb shows in-frame clones only, minus some. The data hold fewer than 150,000 clones, with roughly three fifths observed a single time. The sequencing here drew on CD4+ T cells sorted from blood, taken at week 24, from a patient treated with tofacitinib. The receptors here all came from a human donor with alopecia areata.

The chain employs TRBV11-2 and TRBJ1-5; maybe TRBD1 (5 bases). The CDR3 has 15 residues. The germline CDR1 and CDR2 sequences are SGHAT and FQNNGV. V was trimmed by 5 bases and J by 3 bases, leaving 14 bases between them. CDR3 sequence reads: CASSPESGNNQPQHF. CDR3 DNA: TGTGCCAGCAGCCCCGAGTCAGGGAACAATCAGCCCCAGCATTTT.

The chain has TRBV11-3 and TRBJ1-1, with D unresolved. Germline CDR1 and CDR2: SGHNT and YENEEA. The CDR3 sequence is 13 residues long. V lost 8 bases and J lost 2, with 12 bases in between. Here the CDR3 reads CASGSPANTEAFF. DNA of the CDR3: TGTGCCAGCGGCTCCCCCGCTAACACTGAAGCTTTCTTT.

V is TRBV5-6 and J is TRBJ1-2; no firm D call. The CDR3 is made up of 16 amino acids. V lost 3 bases and J 2 bases, leaving 17 bases between the germline ends. Germline loops: CDR1 SGHDT, CDR2 YYEEEE. The CDR3 DNA reads as TGTGCCAGCAGCTATCCAGTCCGTACGAACAACTATGGCTACACCTTC. Translation: CASSYPVRTNNYGYTF. Full variable domain (remainder filled in from reference TRBV5-6 and TRBJ1-2): DAGVTQSPTHLIKTRGQQVTLRCSPKSGHDTVSWYQQALGQGPQFIFQYYEEEERQRGNFPDRFSGHQFPNYSSELNVNALLLGDSALYLCASSYPVRTNNYGYTFGSGTRLTVV.

This chain connects TRBV30 to TRBJ2-3; perhaps TRBD1 as D (5 bases). The CDR3 spans 14 residues. V lost 5 bases and J 2 bases, leaving 14 bases between the germline ends. Germline assignment: CDR1 GTSNPN and CDR2 SVGIG (reference sequence). The CDR3 reads CAWGQTVITDTQYF. In DNA form, the CDR3 reads TGTGCCTGGGGCCAGACAGTGATCACAGATACGCAGTATTTT.

A few counts support this clone. V gene TRBV7-2 combines with J gene TRBJ1-5, with 7 bases fitting TRBD1. V gave up 5 bases and J gave up 4 bases; unmatched junction bases: 5. The CDR3 is made up of 14 amino acids. Germline V gene sequence: CDR1 SGHTA, CDR2 FQGNSA. The CDR3 is CASSPLQGNQPQHF. The DNA of the CDR3 is TGTGCCAGCAGCCCCTTACAGGGGAATCAGCCCCAGCATTTT.

V usage is TRBV7-9 and J usage is TRBJ1-1; possibly TRBD1 for D (6 bases). The germline CDR1 and CDR2 sequences are SEHNR and FQNEAQ (reference sequence). The CDR3 covers 17 residues. V lost 7 bases to trimming and J lost 3 bases, with 24 bases between them. The CDR3 bases are TGTGCCAGCACCCACGGGGAGAGAAGGAAGGGGGACACTGAAGCTTTCTTT. This codes for CASTHGERRKGDTEAFF.

This chain joins TRBV6-5 and TRBJ1-4; D might be TRBD1 (5 bases). The CDR3 runs to 15 residues. V was clipped by 5 bases and J by 4 bases, with 14 bases between them. Germline V gene sequence: CDR1 MNHEY, CDR2 SVGAGI. As DNA, the CDR3 is TGTGCCAGCAGTACCCAGGGAGGCCTTAATGAAAAACTGTTTTTT. Translating gives CASSTQGGLNEKLFF.

A few counts support this clone. The rearrangement joins TRBV6-5 to TRBJ2-6; D gene ambiguous. CDR1 is MNHEY and CDR2 is SVGAGI in the germline V gene. V was pared by 6 bases and J by 0 bases, with 9 bases between. The CDR3 contains 15 residues. The CDR3 here is CASSRLSSGANVLTF. CDR3 bases: TGTGCCAGCAGCCGATTAAGCTCTGGGGCCAACGTCCTGACTTTC.

This chain links TRBV4-1 with TRBJ1-2; tentatively, D is TRBD1 (6 bases). The V end was cut by 2 bases, the J end by 10 bases, with 20 bases between. CDR3 length: 15 amino acids. Germline V gene lookup returns CDR1 MGHRA and CDR2 YSYEKL. DNA of the CDR3: TGCGCCAGCAGCCAACTCGCTACAGGGTGGAATCCCTACACCTTC. It is translated as CASSQLATGWNPYTF.

The CDR3 spells CASRRRQGGYGYTF. In nucleotides, the CDR3 is TGTGCCAGCAGACGTAGACAAGGAGGCTATGGCTACACCTTC. The chain has TRBV6-6 and TRBJ1-2; D unresolved. The germline CDR1 and CDR2 sequences are MNHNY and SVGAGI (reference sequence). V was pared by 6 bases and J by 4 bases, with 15 bases between. This CDR3 is built from 14 residues.

V gene TRBV27 combines with J gene TRBJ2-2; D is undetermined. Germline CDR1 and CDR2: MNHEY and SMNVEV (reference sequence). Trimming took off 0 bases at V and 0 bases at J, with 8 bases between the two ends. This CDR3 region has 16 residues. The CDR3 DNA follows: TGTGCCAGCAGTTTATCGTCAATTTCGAACACCGGGGAGCTGTTTTTT. Residues: CASSLSSISNTGELFF.

V usage is TRBV29-1 and J usage is TRBJ2-3; D is ambiguous. The germline gives CDR1 SQVTM, CDR2 ANQGSEA. V lost 5 bases and J 2 bases, leaving 14 bases between the germline ends. The CDR3 totals 14 residues. The CDR3 is CSVLLGGYTDTQYF. The CDR3, as DNA: TGCAGCGTTTTGCTTGGCGGCTACACAGATACGCAGTATTTT.

This sequence joins TRBV6-5 and TRBJ1-1, with D possibly TRBD1 on 5 matching bases. This CDR3 comprises 16 residues. Germline V gene data show CDR1 as MNHEY and CDR2 as SVGAGI. With 0 bases removed from V and 3 bases from J, the gap between germline ends came to 14 bases. DNA of the CDR3: TGTGCCAGCAGTTACTCCGCGGTCAGGGTGTACACTGAAGCTTTCTTT. This gives the protein CASSYSAVRVYTEAFF.

The gene calls are TRBV10-3 and TRBJ1-4; the D is unclear. The CDR3 is made up of 13 amino acids. V gave up 8 bases and J gave up 10 bases, with 17 bases separating them. The germline V gene has CDR1 ENHRY and CDR2 SYGVKD. The CDR3 nucleotides are TGTGCCATCGGTCCTGAGGAGGGAGGAAAACTGTTTTTT. Its protein is CAIGPEEGGKLFF.

V is TRBV30 and J is TRBJ1-6; weak D call: TRBD1 (6 bases). CDR3 length equals 13 residues. V was shortened by 3 bases and J by 9 bases, with 12 bases between the two germline ends. The germline V gene has CDR1 GTSNPN and CDR2 SVGIG (reference sequence). The CDR3 nucleotides are TGTGCCTGGAGCGGACAGCTGGGTTCACCCCTCCACTTT. It is translated as CAWSGQLGSPLHF.

The gene calls are TRBV5-1 and TRBJ2-3; D is ambiguous. CDR1 and CDR2 from the germline V gene are SGHRS and YFSETQ. Between the trimmed V and J ends, which lost 0 bases and 8 bases, there was a span of 7 bases. The CDR3 length is 12 residues. The CDR3 loop reads CASSLEASTQYF. The CDR3 DNA reads as TGCGCCAGCAGCTTGGAGGCCAGTACGCAGTATTTT. The variable domain in full, with the rest retrieved from reference TRBV5-1 and TRBJ2-3, is KAGVTQTPRYLIKTRGQQVTLSCSPISGHRSVSWYQQTPGQGLQFLFEYFSETQRNKGNFPGRFSGRQFSNSRSEMNVSTLELGDSALYLCASSLEASTQYFGPGTRLTVL.

This clone appeared a single time. The same CDR3 arises from other DNA sequences in this sample as well. The chain employs TRBV29-1 and TRBJ1-1; weak D call: TRBD1 (5 bases). Trimming took off 3 bases at V and 0 bases at J, with 8 bases between the two ends. Germline CDR1 SQVTM, CDR2 ANQGSEA. The length of the CDR3 is 13 residues. This CDR3 is CSVDRGMNTEAFF. The CDR3 DNA reads as TGCAGCGTTGATCGGGGGATGAACACTGAAGCTTTCTTT.

This clone was observed a handful of times. The rearrangement uses TRBV11-2 and TRBJ2-7; 7 bases align to TRBD2. The CDR3 spans 18 residues. The V segment lost 5 bases and the J segment 2 bases; nucleotides outside the gene matches: 18. From germline, CDR1 is SGHAT and CDR2 FQNNGV. The CDR3 DNA reads TGTGCCAGCAGCCCCATAAGGAGGCGCAGGGAGGGGACCTACGAGCAGTACTTC. This translates into CASSPIRRRREGTYEQYF.

V gene TRBV4-2 combines with J gene TRBJ2-1, with 7 bases lining up with TRBD1. From germline, CDR1 is LGHNA and CDR2 YNFKEQ. CDR3 length: 16 amino acids. V lost 0 bases and J lost 3; bases outside the gene matches: 5. CDR3 sequence reads: CASSQEAQGLYNEQFF. The CDR3 DNA reads TGTGCCAGCAGCCAAGAAGCACAGGGGCTCTACAATGAGCAGTTCTTC.

This clone was counted between two and nine times. J is TRBJ2-5 and V is TRBV30; 7 nucleotides agree with TRBD2. Germline CDR1 GTSNPN, CDR2 SVGIG (reference sequence). After removal of 0 bases from V and 4 bases from J, the junction contained 5 bases not matched to a gene. This CDR3 is built from 14 residues. CDR3 amino acids: CAWSVWGRGETQYF. DNA for the CDR3: TGTGCCTGGAGTGTGTGGGGGAGGGGAGAGACCCAGTACTTC.